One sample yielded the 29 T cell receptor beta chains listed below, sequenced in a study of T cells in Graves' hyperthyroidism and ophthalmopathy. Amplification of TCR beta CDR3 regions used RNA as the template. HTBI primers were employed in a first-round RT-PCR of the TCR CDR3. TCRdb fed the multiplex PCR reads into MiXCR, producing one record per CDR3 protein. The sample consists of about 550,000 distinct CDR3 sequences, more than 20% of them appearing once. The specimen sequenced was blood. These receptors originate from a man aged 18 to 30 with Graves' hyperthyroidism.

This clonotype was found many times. Written as DNA, the CDR3 is TGTGCCAGCAGCAGTTATCTTAGCGGGGGCCAAGAGACCCAGTACTTC. Residues: CASSSYLSGGQETQYF. V is TRBV6-5 and J is TRBJ2-5, with 9 bases matching TRBD2. Trimming at V came to 6 bases and at J to 1 base, leaving 9 bases not matched to a gene. The CDR3 contains 16 residues. In germline, CDR1 is MNHEY, CDR2 SVGAGI.

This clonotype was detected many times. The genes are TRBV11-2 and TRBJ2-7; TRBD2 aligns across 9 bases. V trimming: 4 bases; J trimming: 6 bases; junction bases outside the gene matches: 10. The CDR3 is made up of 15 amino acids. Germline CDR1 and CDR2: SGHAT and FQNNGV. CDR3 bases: TGTGCCAGCAGCTCCCCGGTCCTAGCGGGGTCCGAGCAGTACTTC. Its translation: CASSSPVLAGSEQYF.

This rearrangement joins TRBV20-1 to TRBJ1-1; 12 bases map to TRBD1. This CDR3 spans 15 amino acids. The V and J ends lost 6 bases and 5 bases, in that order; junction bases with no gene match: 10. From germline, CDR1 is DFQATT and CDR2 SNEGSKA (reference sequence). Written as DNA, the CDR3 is TGCAGTGCCCTAACGGGACAGGGGGCGGGAACTGAAGCTTTCTTT. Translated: CSALTGQGAGTEAFF.

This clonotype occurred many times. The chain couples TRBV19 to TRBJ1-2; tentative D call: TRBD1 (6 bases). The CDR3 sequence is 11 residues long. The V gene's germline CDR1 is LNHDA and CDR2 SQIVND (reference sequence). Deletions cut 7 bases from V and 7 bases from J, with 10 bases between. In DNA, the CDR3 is TGTGCCAGTAACTCCAGGGGTGGCTACACCTTC. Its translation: CASNSRGGYTF. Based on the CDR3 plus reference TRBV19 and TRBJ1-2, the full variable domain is DGGITQSPKYLFRKEGQNVTLSCEQNLNHDAMYWYRQDPGQGLRLIYYSQIVNDFQKGDIAEGYSVSREKKESFPLTVTSAQKNPTAFYLCASNSRGGYTFGSGTRLTVV.

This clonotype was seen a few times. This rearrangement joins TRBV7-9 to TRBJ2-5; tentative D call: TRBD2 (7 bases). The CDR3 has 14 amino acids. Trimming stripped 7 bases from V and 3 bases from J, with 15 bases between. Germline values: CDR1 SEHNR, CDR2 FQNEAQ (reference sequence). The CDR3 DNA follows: TGTGCCAGCATGACTACAGGGAGGGAAGAGACCCAGTACTTC. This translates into CASMTTGREETQYF.

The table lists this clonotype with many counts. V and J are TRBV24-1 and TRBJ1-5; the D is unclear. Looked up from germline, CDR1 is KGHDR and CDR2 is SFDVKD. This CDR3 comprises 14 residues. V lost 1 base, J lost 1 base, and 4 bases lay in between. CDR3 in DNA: TGTGCCACCAGTGATTTCGGGAGCAATCAGCCCCAGCATTTT. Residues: CATSDFGSNQPQHF.

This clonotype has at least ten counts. The CDR3 reads CASGLREPRARGGETQYF. DNA of the CDR3: TGTGCTAGTGGTTTGAGGGAGCCCAGGGCGCGGGGGGGGGAGACCCAGTACTTC. This chain links TRBV12-5 with TRBJ2-5; 9 bases align to TRBD2. J gave up 5 bases and V 2 bases, and 15 bases lay outside the gene matches. The CDR3 has 18 residues. Per germline, CDR1 LGHNT and CDR2 FRNRAP.

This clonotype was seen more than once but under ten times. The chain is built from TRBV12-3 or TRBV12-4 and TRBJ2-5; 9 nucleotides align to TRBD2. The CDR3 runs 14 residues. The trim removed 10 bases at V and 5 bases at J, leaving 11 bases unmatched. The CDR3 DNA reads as TGTGCCACGTCCGCTAGCGGGACTCTGGAGACCCAGTACTTC. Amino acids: CATSASGTLETQYF.

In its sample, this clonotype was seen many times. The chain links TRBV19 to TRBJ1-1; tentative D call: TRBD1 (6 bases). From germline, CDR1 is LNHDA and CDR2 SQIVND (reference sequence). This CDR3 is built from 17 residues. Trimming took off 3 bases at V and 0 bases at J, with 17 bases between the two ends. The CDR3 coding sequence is TGTGCCAGTAGTATGGGCAGGGGCCCAACCATGAACACTGAAGCTTTCTTT. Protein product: CASSMGRGPTMNTEAFF.

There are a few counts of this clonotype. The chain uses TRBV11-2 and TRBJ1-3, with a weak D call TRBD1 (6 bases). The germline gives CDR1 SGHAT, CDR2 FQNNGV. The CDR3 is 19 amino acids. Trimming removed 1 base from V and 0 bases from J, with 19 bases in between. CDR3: CASSLGKPRRGLSGNTIYF. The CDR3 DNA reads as TGTGCCAGCAGCTTAGGAAAGCCCCGCAGGGGCCTCTCTGGAAACACCATATATTTT.

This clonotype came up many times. The CDR3 region is CASRSPDRGAYGYTF. CDR3 nucleotide sequence: TGCGCCAGCAGATCTCCGGACAGGGGAGCCTATGGCTACACCTTC. The chain employs TRBV5-1 and TRBJ1-2, with 9 bases aligning to TRBD1. The CDR3 is 15 amino acids. The germline V gene has CDR1 SGHRS and CDR2 YFSETQ. Germline trimming cut 5 bases from V and 4 bases from J; bases unmatched to any gene: 9.

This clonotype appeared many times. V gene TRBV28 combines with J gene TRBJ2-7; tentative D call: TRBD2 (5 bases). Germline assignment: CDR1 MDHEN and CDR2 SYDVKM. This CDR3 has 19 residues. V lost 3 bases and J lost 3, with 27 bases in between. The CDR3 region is CASSFSQEGVFNQDYEQYF. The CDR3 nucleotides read TGTGCCAGCAGTTTCTCCCAAGAGGGCGTCTTCAATCAGGACTACGAGCAGTACTTC. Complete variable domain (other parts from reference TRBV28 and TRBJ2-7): DVKVTQSSRYLVKRTGEKVFLECVQDMDHENMFWYRQDPGLGLRLIYFSYDVKMKEKGDIPEGYSVSREKKERFSLILESASTNQTSMYLCASSFSQEGVFNQDYEQYFGPGTRLTVT.

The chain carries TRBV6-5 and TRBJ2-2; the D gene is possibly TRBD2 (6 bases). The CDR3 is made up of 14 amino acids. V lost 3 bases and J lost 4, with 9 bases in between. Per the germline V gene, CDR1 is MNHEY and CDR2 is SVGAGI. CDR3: CASSYWRGTGELFF. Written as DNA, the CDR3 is TGTGCCAGCAGTTATTGGAGGGGCACCGGGGAGCTGTTTTTT.

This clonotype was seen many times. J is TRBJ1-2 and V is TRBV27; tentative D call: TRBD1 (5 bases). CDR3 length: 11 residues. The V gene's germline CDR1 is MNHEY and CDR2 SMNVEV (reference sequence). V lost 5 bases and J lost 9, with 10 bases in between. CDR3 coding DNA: TGTGCCAGCAGTCCCCAGGGTAGCTACACCTTC. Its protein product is CASSPQGSYTF.

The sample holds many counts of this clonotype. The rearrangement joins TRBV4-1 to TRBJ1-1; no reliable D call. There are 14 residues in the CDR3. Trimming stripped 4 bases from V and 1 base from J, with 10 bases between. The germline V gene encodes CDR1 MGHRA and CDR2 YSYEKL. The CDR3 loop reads CASSPSRGNTEAFF. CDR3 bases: TGCGCCAGCAGCCCCTCCCGGGGGAACACTGAAGCTTTCTTT.

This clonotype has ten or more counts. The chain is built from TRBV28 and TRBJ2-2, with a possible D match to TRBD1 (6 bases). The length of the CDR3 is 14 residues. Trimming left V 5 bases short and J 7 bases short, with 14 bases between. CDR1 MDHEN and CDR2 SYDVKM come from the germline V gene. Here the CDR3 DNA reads TGTGCCAGCAGTATCAGGGGAGATGACGGGGAGCTGTTTTTT. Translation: CASSIRGDDGELFF. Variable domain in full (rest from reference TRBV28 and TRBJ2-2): DVKVTQSSRYLVKRTGEKVFLECVQDMDHENMFWYRQDPGLGLRLIYFSYDVKMKEKGDIPEGYSVSREKKERFSLILESASTNQTSMYLCASSIRGDDGELFFGEGSRLTVL.

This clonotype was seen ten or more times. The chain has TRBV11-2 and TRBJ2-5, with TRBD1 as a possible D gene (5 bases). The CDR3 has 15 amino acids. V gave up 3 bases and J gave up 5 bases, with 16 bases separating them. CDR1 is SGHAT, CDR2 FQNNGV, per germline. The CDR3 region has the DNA TGTGCCAGCAGCTTGCTCATGCAGGGTGGGGAGACCCAGTACTTC. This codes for CASSLLMQGGETQYF. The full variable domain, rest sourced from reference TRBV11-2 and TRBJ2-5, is EAGVAQSPRYKIIEKRQSVAFWCNPISGHATLYWYQQILGQGPKLLIQFQNNGVVDDSQLPKDRFSAERLKGVDSTLKIQPAKLEDSAVYLCASSLLMQGGETQYFGPGTRLLVL.

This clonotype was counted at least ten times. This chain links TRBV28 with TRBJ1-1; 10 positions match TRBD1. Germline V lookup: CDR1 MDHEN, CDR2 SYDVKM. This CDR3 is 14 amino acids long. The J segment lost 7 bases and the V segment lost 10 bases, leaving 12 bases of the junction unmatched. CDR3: CATEPGTGAGEAFF. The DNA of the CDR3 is TGTGCCACCGAGCCCGGGACAGGGGCCGGTGAAGCTTTCTTT.

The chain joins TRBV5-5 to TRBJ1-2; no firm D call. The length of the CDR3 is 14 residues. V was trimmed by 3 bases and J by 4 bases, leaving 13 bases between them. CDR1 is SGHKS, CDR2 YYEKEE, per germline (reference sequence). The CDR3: CASSSSKAGYGYTF. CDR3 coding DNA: TGTGCCAGCAGCTCATCGAAGGCAGGCTATGGCTACACCTTC.

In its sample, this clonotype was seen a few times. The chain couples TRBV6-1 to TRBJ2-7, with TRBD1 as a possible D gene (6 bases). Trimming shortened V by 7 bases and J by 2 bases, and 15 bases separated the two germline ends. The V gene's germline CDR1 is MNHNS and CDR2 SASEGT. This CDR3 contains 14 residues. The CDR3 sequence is CASTGTSHAYEQYF. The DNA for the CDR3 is TGTGCCAGCACCGGGACATCCCACGCCTACGAGCAGTACTTC.

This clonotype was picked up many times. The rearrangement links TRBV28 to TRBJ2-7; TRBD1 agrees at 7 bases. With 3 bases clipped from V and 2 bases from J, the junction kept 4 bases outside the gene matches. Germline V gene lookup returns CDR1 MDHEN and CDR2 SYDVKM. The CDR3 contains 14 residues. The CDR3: CASSLRGRTYEQYF. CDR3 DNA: TGTGCCAGCAGTTTGAGGGGGCGAACCTACGAGCAGTACTTC. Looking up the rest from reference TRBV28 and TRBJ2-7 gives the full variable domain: DVKVTQSSRYLVKRTGEKVFLECVQDMDHENMFWYRQDPGLGLRLIYFSYDVKMKEKGDIPEGYSVSREKKERFSLILESASTNQTSMYLCASSLRGRTYEQYFGPGTRLTVT.

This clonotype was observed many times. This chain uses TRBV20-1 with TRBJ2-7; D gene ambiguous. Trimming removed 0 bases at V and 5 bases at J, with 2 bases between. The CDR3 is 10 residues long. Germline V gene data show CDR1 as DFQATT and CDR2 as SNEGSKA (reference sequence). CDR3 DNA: TGCAGTGCTAGAGAAGACGAGCAGTACTTC. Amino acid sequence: CSAREDEQYF.

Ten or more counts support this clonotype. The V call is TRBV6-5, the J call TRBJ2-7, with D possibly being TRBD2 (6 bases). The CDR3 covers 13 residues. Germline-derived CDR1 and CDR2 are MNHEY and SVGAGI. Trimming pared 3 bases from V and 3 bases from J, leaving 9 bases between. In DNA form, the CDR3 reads TGTGCCAGCAGTTATAGCGGATTCTACGAGCAGTACTTC. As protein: CASSYSGFYEQYF.

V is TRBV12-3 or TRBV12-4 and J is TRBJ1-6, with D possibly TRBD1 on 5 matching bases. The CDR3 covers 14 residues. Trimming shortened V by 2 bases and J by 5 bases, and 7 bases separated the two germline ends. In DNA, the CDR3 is TGTGCCAGCAGTTTATTGGGGGATAATTCACCCCTCCACTTT. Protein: CASSLLGDNSPLHF.

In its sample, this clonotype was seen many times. This chain's CDR3 is CASSDAGFEQYF. The CDR3 region has the DNA TGTGCCAGCAGCGACGCGGGATTCGAGCAGTACTTC. J is TRBJ2-7 and V is TRBV28; perhaps TRBD2 as D (6 bases). Germline values: CDR1 MDHEN, CDR2 SYDVKM. This CDR3 spans 12 amino acids. Deletions cut 6 bases from V and 6 bases from J, with 12 bases between.

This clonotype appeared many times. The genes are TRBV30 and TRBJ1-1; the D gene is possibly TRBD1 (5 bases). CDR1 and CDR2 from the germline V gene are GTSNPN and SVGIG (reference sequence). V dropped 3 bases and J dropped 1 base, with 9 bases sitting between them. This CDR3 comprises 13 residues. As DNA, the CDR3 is TGTGCCTGGAGCAGGGCCAAGAACACTGAAGCTTTCTTT. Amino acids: CAWSRAKNTEAFF.

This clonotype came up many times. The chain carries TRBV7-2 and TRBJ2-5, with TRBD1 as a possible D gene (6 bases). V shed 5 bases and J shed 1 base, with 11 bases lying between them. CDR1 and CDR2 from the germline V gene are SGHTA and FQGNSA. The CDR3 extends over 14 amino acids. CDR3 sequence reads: CASSLRGFQETQYF. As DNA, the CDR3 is TGTGCCAGCAGCCTCAGGGGTTTCCAAGAGACCCAGTACTTC.

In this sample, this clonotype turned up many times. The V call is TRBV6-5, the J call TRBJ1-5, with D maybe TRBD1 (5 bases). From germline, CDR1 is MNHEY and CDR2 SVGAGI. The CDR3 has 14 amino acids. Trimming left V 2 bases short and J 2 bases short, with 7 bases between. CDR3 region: CASSYGAGNQPQHF. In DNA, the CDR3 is TGTGCCAGCAGTTACGGGGCAGGCAATCAGCCCCAGCATTTT.

This CDR3 reads CASPLEGAPHYGYTF. In nucleotides, the CDR3 is TGTGCCAGCCCCCTGGAGGGGGCGCCTCACTATGGCTACACCTTC. This chain links TRBV12-3 or TRBV12-4 with TRBJ1-2, with 7 bases matching TRBD1. This CDR3 region has 15 residues. The J segment lost 3 bases and the V segment lost 8 bases, leaving 12 bases of the junction unmatched.